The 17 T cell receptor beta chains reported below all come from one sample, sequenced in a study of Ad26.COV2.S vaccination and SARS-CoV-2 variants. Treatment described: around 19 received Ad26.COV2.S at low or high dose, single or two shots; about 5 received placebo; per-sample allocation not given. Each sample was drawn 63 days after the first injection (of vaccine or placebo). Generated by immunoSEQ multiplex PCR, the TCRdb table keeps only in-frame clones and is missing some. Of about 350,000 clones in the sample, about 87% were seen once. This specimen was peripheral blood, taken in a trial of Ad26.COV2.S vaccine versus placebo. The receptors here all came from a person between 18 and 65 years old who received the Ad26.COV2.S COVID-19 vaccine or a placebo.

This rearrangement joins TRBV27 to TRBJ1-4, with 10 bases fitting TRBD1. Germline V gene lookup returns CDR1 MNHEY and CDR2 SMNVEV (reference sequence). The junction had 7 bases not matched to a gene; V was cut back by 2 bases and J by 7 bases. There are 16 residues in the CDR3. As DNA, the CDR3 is TGTGCCAGCAGTTTACCATCGGGACAGGGGAGTGAAAAACTGTTTTTT. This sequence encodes CASSLPSGQGSEKLFF.

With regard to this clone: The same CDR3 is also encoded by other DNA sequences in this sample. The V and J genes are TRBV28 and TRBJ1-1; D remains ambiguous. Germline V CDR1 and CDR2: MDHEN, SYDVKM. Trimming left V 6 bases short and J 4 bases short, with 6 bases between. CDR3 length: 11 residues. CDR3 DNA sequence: TGTGCCAGCAGCCTGATCACTGAAGCTTTCTTT. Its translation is CASSLITEAFF.

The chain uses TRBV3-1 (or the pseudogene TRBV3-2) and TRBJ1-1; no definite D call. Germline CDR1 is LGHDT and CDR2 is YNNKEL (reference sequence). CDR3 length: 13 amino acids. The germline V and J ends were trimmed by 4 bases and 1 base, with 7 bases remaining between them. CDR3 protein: CASSPAPNTEAFF. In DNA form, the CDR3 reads TGTGCCAGCAGCCCCGCCCCGAACACTGAAGCTTTCTTT.

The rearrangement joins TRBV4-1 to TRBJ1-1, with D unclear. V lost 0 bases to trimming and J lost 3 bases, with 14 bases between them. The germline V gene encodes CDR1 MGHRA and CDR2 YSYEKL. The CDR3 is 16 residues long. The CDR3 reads CASSQEGTRQDTEAFF. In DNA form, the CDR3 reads TGCGCCAGCAGCCAAGAAGGCACCCGTCAGGACACTGAAGCTTTCTTT.

DNA of the CDR3: TGTGCCAGCAGTCCCTCGGGGGGGAGGTACGAGCAGTACTTC. Translated, it gives CASSPSGGRYEQYF. V gene TRBV6-5 combines with J gene TRBJ2-7; 8 bases are shared with TRBD2. The germline gives CDR1 MNHEY, CDR2 SVGAGI. The V gene end was trimmed by 5 bases and the J gene end by 4 bases; junction bases not matched to a gene: 7. The CDR3 is made up of 14 amino acids.

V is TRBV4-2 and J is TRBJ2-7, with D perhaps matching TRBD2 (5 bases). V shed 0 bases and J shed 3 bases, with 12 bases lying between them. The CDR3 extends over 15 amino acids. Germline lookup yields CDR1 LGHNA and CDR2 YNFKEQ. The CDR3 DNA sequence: TGTGCCAGCAGCCAAGAACTGAGACTATTCTACGAGCAGTACTTC. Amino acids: CASSQELRLFYEQYF.

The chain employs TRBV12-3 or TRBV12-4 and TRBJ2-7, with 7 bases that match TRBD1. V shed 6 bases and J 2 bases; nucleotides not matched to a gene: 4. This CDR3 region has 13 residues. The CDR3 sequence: CASSQTGTYEQYF. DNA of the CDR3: TGTGCCAGCAGCCAGACAGGGACCTACGAGCAGTACTTC.

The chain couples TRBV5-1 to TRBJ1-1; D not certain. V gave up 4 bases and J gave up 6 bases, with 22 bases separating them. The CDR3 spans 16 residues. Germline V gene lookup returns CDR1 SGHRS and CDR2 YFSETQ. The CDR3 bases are TGCGCCAGCAGCAGGGAGATAGGGATGCAGCGGGCTGAAGCTTTCTTT. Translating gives CASSREIGMQRAEAFF.

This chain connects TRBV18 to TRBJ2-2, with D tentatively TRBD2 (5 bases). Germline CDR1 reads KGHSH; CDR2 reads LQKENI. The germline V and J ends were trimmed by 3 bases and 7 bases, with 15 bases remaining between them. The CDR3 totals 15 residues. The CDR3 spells CASSPAVPAGGELFF. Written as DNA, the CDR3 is TGTGCCAGCTCACCCGCGGTCCCCGCGGGCGGGGAGCTGTTTTTT.

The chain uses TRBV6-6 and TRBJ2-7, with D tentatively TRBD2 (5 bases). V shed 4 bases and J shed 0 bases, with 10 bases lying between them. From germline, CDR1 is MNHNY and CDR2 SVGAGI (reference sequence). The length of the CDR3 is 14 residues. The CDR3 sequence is CASSLEAVSYEQYF. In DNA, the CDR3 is TGTGCCAGCAGTTTGGAGGCAGTCTCCTACGAGCAGTACTTC.

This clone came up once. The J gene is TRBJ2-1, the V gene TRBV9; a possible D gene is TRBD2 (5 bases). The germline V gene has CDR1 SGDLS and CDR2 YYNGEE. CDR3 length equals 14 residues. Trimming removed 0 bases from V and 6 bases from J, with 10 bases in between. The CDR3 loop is CASSVEGAFNEQFF. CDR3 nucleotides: TGTGCCAGCAGCGTAGAGGGAGCCTTCAATGAGCAGTTCTTC.

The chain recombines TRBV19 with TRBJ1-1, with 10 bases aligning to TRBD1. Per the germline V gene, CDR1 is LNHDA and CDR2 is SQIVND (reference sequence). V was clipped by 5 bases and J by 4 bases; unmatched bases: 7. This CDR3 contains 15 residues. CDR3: CASSDRGRQVTEAFF. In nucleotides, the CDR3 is TGTGCCAGTAGTGACAGGGGGCGTCAGGTCACTGAAGCTTTCTTT.

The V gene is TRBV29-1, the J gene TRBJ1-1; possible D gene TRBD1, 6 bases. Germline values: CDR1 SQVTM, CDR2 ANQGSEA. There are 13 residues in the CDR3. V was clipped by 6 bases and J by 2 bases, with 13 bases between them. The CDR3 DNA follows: TGCAGCGTCTCGACAGGCGGAAACACTGAAGCTTTCTTT. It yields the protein CSVSTGGNTEAFF.

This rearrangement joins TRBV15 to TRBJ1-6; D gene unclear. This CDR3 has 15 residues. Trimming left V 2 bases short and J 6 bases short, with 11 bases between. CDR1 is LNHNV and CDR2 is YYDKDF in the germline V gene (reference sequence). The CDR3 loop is CATSRQIGSNSPLHF. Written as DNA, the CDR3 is TGTGCCACCAGCAGACAGATCGGGTCTAATTCACCCCTCCACTTT.

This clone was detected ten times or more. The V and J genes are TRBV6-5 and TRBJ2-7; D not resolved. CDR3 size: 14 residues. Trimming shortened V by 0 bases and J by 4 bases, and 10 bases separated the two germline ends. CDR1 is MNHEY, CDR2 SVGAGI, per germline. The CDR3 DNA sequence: TGTGCCAGCAGTTACTCGTATAGCCTTTACGAGCAGTACTTC. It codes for CASSYSYSLYEQYF.

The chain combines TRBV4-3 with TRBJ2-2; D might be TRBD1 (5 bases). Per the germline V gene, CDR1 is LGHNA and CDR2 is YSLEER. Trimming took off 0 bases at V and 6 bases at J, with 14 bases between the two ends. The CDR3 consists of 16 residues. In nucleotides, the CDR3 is TGCGCCAGCAGCCAAGATCGGATCAGGGTTTCCGGGGAGCTGTTTTTT. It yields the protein CASSQDRIRVSGELFF.

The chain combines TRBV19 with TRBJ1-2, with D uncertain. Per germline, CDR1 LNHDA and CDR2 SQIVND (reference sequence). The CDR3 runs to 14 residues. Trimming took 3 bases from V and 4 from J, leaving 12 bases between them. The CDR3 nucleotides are TGTGCCAGTAGTATTAAAAGCCGGGGCTATGGCTACACCTTC. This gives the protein CASSIKSRGYGYTF.